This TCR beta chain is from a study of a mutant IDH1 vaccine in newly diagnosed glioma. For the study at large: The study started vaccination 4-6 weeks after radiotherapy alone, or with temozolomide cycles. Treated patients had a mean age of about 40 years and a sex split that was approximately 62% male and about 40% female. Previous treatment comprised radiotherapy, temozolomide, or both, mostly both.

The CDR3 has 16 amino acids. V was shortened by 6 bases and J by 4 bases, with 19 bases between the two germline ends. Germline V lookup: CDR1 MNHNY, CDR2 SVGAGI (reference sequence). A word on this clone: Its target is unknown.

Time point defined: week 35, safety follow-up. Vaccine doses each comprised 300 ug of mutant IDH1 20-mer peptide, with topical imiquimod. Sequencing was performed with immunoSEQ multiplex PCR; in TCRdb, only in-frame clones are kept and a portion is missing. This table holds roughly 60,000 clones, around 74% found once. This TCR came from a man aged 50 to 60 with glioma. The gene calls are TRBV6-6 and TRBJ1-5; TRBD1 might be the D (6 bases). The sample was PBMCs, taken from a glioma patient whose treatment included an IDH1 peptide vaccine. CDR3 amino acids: CASRRDKHRGNQPQHF. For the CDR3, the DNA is TGTGCCAGCAGACGGGACAAGCATCGGGGTAATCAGCCCCAGCATTTT.